This T cell receptor (beta chain) was captured in a study of regulatory T cells in long-lasting Graves disease. CDR1 and CDR2 from the germline V gene are MDHEN and SYDVKM. Deletions cut 3 bases from V and 2 bases from J, with 10 bases between. The CDR3 loop spans 14 amino acids. This clonotype was seen many times. CDR3 regions were amplified by Arm-PCR using iRepertoire HTBI primers to build TCR beta libraries. TCRdb reanalysed the multiplex PCR reads using MiXCR and keeps one entry per CDR3 protein. The sample shows 500,000 to 700,000 distinct CDR3 sequences, about 32% of them seen only once. Specified time point: persistent/refractory GD, antithyroid drugs over 5 years with positive TRAb. PBMC-derived RNA was used for the TCR library.

The material sequenced was peripheral blood mononuclear cells (PBMCs), taken when the disease was refractory, from a patient treated with antithyroid drugs. This TCR was sampled from a female donor with Graves disease. The chain carries TRBV28 and TRBJ2-5; D gene ambiguous. The CDR3 protein is CASSFDRRQETQYF. The CDR3 nucleotides are TGTGCCAGCAGTTTTGACCGGAGACAAGAGACCCAGTACTTC.